The 11 T cell receptor beta chains given below trace back to one sample, sequenced in a study of T cells after yellow fever vaccination. TCRdb itself ran the 5' RACE reads through MiXCR, one entry per CDR3 protein. The table records 150,000 to 200,000 distinct CDR3 sequences, roughly 6.2% of them present only once. Specimen: CD4+ T cells sorted from PBMCs, collected on the day of the first yellow fever vaccination. These receptors were collected from a man younger than 35 who received the YFV17D yellow fever vaccine.

Many counts were recorded for this clonotype. This chain links TRBV12-3 or TRBV12-4 with TRBJ2-3, with D unresolved. Trimming stripped 5 bases from V and 0 bases from J, with 12 bases between. This CDR3 region has 15 residues. CDR3 residues: CASSPLRLSTDTQYF. CDR3 coding DNA: TGTGCCAGCAGTCCCCTCAGATTAAGCACAGATACGCAGTATTTT.

This clonotype has ten or more counts. The chain joins TRBV5-6 to TRBJ1-1; 7 bases are shared with TRBD1. The CDR3 covers 13 residues. Trimming took 2 bases from V and 7 from J; bases not matched to a gene: 5. CDR1 and CDR2 from the germline V gene are SGHDT and YYEEEE. The DNA of the CDR3 is TGTGCCAGCAGCTTACAGGGGACTGGTGAAGCTTTCTTT. It translates to CASSLQGTGEAFF.

This clonotype was picked up many times. The chain joins TRBV27 to TRBJ1-4; D not resolved. The germline V gene has CDR1 MNHEY and CDR2 SMNVEV (reference sequence). V lost 2 bases and J 3 bases, leaving 10 bases between the germline ends. This CDR3 is 15 amino acids long. The CDR3 loop is CASSLLGLSNEKLFF. The CDR3 DNA is TGTGCCAGCAGTTTACTAGGACTATCTAATGAAAAACTGTTTTTT.

The CDR3 is CASSLPLGEQYF. The CDR3 DNA reads as TGTGCCAGCAGTTTACCCCTAGGCGAGCAGTACTTC. The chain uses TRBV12-3 or TRBV12-4 and TRBJ2-7; no definite D call. This CDR3 comprises 12 residues. V was trimmed by 2 bases and J by 6 bases, leaving 8 bases between them.

This clonotype was counted between two and nine times. The V call is TRBV20-1, the J call TRBJ2-7; D not certain. CDR3 length equals 14 residues. The germline V and J ends were trimmed by 0 bases and 2 bases, with 11 bases remaining between them. Looked up from germline, CDR1 is DFQATT and CDR2 is SNEGSKA (reference sequence). The CDR3 here is CSARDLGAPYEQYF. The CDR3 DNA is TGCAGTGCTAGAGATTTGGGCGCGCCCTACGAGCAGTACTTC.

This clonotype has at least ten counts. V gene TRBV6-5 combines with J gene TRBJ1-2; no clear D gene. Germline V CDR1 and CDR2: MNHEY, SVGAGI. V was pared by 2 bases and J by 6 bases, with 13 bases between. CDR3 length: 14 residues. The CDR3 sequence: CASSYVQALDGYTF. CDR3 in DNA: TGTGCCAGCAGTTACGTTCAGGCCCTAGATGGCTACACCTTC.

The chain employs TRBV5-1 and TRBJ2-3; no firm D call. Germline lookup yields CDR1 SGHRS and CDR2 YFSETQ. CDR3 size: 16 residues. Trimming left V 0 bases short and J 0 bases short, with 11 bases between. This CDR3 reads CASSLGGKVSTDTQYF. CDR3 bases: TGCGCCAGCAGCTTGGGTGGCAAGGTGAGCACAGATACGCAGTATTTT. The full variable domain, with the rest looked up from reference TRBV5-1 and TRBJ2-3, is KAGVTQTPRYLIKTRGQQVTLSCSPISGHRSVSWYQQTPGQGLQFLFEYFSETQRNKGNFPGRFSGRQFSNSRSEMNVSTLELGDSALYLCASSLGGKVSTDTQYFGPGTRLTVL.

This clonotype has at least ten counts. The chain couples TRBV10-3 to TRBJ1-2; weak D call: TRBD1 (5 bases). Germline assignment: CDR1 ENHRY and CDR2 SYGVKD. V lost 1 base, J lost 7 bases, and 13 bases lay in between. The CDR3 is 14 amino acids. CDR3 nucleotides: TGTGCCATCAGTGAGTTGTTACAGGATATTGGCTACACCTTC. This sequence encodes CAISELLQDIGYTF.

This clonotype was recorded at least ten times. The gene calls are TRBV2 and TRBJ1-1, with TRBD1 as a possible D gene (5 bases). The CDR3 runs 14 residues. Trimming took 7 bases from V and 0 from J, leaving 12 bases between them. Germline values: CDR1 SNHLY, CDR2 FYNNEI. The CDR3 nucleotides are TGTGCCAGCAAAATCGACAGATTGAACACTGAAGCTTTCTTT. It is translated as CASKIDRLNTEAFF.

This clonotype turned up a few times. The gene calls are TRBV4-3 and TRBJ1-1, with D maybe TRBD1 (5 bases). The CDR3 runs 15 residues. V dropped 2 bases and J dropped 3 bases, with 13 bases sitting between them. Per germline, CDR1 LGHNA and CDR2 YSLEER. This CDR3 reads CASSQFQGWDTEAFF. The CDR3 nucleotides read TGCGCCAGCAGCCAATTTCAGGGTTGGGACACTGAAGCTTTCTTT.

This clonotype has a count of ten or more. V gene TRBV10-3 combines with J gene TRBJ2-3; 9 bases line up with TRBD2. The CDR3 is 14 residues long. The ends lost 5 bases at V and 5 bases at J; junction bases unmatched: 5. Per germline, CDR1 ENHRY and CDR2 SYGVKD. This CDR3 is CAISPRGGLDTQYF. For the CDR3, the DNA is TGTGCCATCAGTCCGCGGGGGGGCCTAGATACGCAGTATTTT.